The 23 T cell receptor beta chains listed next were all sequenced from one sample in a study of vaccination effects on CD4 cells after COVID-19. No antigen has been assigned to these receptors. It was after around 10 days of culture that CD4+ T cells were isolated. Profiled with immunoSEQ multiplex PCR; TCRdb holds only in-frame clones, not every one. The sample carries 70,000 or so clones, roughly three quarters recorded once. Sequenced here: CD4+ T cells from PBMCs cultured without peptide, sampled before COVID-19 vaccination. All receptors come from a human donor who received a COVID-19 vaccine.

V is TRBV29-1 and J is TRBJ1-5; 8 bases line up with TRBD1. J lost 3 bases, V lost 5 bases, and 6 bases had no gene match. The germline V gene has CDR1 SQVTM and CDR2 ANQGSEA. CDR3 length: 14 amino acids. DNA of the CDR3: TGCAGCGTTTGGCAGGGGGCTTACAATCAGCCCCAGCATTTT. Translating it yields CSVWQGAYNQPQHF. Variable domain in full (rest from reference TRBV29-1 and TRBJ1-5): SAVISQKPSRDICQRGTSLTIQCQVDSQVTMMFWYRQQPGQSLTLIATANQGSEATYESGFVIDKFPISRPNLTFSTLTVSNMSPEDSSIYLCSVWQGAYNQPQHFGDGTRLSIL.

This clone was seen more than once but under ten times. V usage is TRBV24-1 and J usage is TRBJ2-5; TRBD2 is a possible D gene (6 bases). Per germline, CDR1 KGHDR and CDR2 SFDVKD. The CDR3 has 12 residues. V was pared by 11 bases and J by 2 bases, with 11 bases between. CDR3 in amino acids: CASGGNQETQYF. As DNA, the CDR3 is TGTGCCAGTGGGGGGAATCAAGAGACCCAGTACTTC.

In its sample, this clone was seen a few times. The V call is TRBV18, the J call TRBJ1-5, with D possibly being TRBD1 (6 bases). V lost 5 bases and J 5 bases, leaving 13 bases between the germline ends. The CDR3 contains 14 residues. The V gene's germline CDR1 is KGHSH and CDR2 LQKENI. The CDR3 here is CASSSGDIDQPQHF. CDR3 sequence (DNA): TGTGCCAGCTCATCGGGGGACATCGATCAGCCCCAGCATTTT. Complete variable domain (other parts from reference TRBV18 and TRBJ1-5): NAGVMQNPRHLVRRRGQEARLRCSPMKGHSHVYWYRQLPEEGLKFMVYLQKENIIDESGMPKERFSAEFPKEGPSILRIQQVVRGDSAAYFCASSSGDIDQPQHFGDGTRLSIL.

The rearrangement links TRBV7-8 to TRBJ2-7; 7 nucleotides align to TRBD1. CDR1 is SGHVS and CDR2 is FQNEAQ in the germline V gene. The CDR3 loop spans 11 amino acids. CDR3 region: CASSFGQVHHV. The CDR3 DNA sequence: TGTGCCAGCAGCTTTGGACAGGTCCATCACGTC.

The CDR3 coding sequence is TGCGCCAGCGGTCTTGGCGGGGCGAACTCCTACAATGAGCAGTTCTTC. Translated, it gives CASGLGGANSYNEQFF. This sequence joins TRBV5-1 and TRBJ2-1; the D gene is possibly TRBD2 (6 bases). This CDR3 region has 16 residues. CDR1 SGHRS and CDR2 YFSETQ come from the germline V gene. The V gene lost 7 bases and the J gene lost 0 bases, with 17 bases spanning the gap.

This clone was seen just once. CDR3 in amino acids: CASSGQGIISGGSYNEQFF. CDR3 coding DNA: TGTGCCAGTAGTGGCCAGGGGATTATTAGCGGGGGCTCCTACAATGAGCAGTTCTTC. This chain joins TRBV19 and TRBJ2-1; 9 bases map to TRBD2. CDR1 and CDR2 from the germline V gene are LNHDA and SQIVND (reference sequence). The V segment lost 5 bases and the J segment 0 bases; nucleotides outside the gene matches: 14. This CDR3 has 19 residues.

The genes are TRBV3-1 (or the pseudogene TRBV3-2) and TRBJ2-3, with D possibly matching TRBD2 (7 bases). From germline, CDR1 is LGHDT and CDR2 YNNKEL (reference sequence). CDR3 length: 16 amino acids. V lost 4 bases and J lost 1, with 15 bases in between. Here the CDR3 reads CASSLKGGSRTDTQYF. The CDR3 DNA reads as TGTGCCAGCAGCCTCAAGGGGGGGTCACGCACAGATACGCAGTATTTT.

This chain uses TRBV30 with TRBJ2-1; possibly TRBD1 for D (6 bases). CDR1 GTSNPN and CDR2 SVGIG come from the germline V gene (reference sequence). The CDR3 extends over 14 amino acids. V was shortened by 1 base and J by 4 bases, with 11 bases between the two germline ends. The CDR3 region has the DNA TGTGCCTGGAGTGGGGGACACGTATACAATGAGCAGTTCTTC. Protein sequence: CAWSGGHVYNEQFF.

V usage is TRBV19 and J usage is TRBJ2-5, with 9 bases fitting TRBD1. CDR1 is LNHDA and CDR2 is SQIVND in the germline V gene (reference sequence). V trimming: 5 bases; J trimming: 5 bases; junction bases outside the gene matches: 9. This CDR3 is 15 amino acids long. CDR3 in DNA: TGTGCCAGTAGTCTTCCGGGACAGGGATTGGAGACCCAGTACTTC. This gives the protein CASSLPGQGLETQYF. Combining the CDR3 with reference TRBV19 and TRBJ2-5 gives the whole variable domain DGGITQSPKYLFRKEGQNVTLSCEQNLNHDAMYWYRQDPGQGLRLIYYSQIVNDFQKGDIAEGYSVSREKKESFPLTVTSAQKNPTAFYLCASSLPGQGLETQYFGPGTRLLVL.

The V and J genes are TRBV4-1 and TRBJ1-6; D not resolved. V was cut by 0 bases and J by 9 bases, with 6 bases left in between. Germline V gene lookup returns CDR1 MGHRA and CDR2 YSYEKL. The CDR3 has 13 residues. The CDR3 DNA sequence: TGCGCCAGCAGCCAAGAAAAAGCTTCACCCCTCCACTTT. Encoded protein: CASSQEKASPLHF.

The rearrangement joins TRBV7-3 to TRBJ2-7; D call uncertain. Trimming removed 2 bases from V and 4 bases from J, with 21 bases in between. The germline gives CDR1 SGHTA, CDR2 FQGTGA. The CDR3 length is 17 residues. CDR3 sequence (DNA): TGTGCCAGCAGCTTACCCCCTAACCGGCTGAATGGTTACGAGCAGTACGTC. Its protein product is CASSLPPNRLNGYEQYV.

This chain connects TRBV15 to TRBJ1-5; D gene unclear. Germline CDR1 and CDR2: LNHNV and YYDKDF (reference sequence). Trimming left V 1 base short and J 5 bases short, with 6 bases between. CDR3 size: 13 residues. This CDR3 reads CATSRAGDQPQHF. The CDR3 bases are TGTGCCACCAGCAGAGCTGGGGATCAGCCCCAGCATTTT.

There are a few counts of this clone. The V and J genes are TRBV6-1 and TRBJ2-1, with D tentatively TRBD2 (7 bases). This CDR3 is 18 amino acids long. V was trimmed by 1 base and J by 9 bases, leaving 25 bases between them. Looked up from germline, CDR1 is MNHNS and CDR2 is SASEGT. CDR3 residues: CASSEVGGRGSVSVEQFF. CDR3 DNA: TGTGCCAGCAGTGAAGTCGGGGGGCGCGGGTCGGTCAGCGTTGAGCAGTTCTTC.

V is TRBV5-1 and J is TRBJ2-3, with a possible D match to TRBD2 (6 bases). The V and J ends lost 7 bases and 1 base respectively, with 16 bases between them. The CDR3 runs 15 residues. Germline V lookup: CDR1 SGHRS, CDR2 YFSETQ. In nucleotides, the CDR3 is TGCGCCAGCGGCCGACGGGACTCCCGCACAGATACGCAGTATTTT. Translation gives CASGRRDSRTDTQYF.

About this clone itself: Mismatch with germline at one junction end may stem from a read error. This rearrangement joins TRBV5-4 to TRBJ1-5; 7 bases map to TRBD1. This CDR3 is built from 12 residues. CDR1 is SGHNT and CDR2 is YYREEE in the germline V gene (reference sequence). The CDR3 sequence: CPTGYSNQPQHF. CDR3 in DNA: TGCCCGACAGGGTATAGCAATCAGCCCCAGCATTTT. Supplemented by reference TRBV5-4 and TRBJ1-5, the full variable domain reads ETGVTQSPTHLIKTRGQQVTLRCSSQSGHNTVSWYQQALGQGPQFIFQYYREEENGRGNFPPRFSGLQFPNYSSELNVNALELDDSALYLCPTGYSNQPQHFGDGTRLSIL.

CDR3: CSVVTGVVKNIQYF. Here the CDR3 DNA reads TGCAGCGTTGTGACAGGGGTTGTCAAAAACATTCAGTACTTC. The V call is TRBV29-1, the J call TRBJ2-4, with 8 bases fitting TRBD1. Looked up from germline, CDR1 is SQVTM and CDR2 is ANQGSEA. CDR3 length equals 14 residues. Unmatched junction bases numbered 5, after V lost 4 bases and J lost 3 bases.

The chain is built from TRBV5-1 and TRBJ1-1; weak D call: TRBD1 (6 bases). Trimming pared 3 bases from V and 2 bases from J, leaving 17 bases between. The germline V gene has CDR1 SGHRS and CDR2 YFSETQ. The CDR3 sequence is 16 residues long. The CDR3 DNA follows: TGCGCCAGCAGCTGGAACGTCGAGGGGGGCAACACTGAAGCTTTCTTT. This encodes CASSWNVEGGNTEAFF.

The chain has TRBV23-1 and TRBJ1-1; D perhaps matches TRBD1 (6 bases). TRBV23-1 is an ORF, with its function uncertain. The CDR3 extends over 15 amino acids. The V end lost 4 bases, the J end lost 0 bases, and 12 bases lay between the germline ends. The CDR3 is CASSPGQRMNTEAFF. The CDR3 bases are TGCGCCAGCAGTCCTGGACAGAGAATGAACACTGAAGCTTTCTTT.

CDR3 DNA sequence: TGTGCCAGCAGTTTTGTAGGGAACACTGAAGCTTTCTTT. Its translation is CASSFVGNTEAFF. This sequence joins TRBV27 and TRBJ1-1; no clear D gene. The germline V gene has CDR1 MNHEY and CDR2 SMNVEV (reference sequence). The CDR3 sequence is 13 residues long. Trimming removed 3 bases at V and 1 base at J, with 6 bases between.

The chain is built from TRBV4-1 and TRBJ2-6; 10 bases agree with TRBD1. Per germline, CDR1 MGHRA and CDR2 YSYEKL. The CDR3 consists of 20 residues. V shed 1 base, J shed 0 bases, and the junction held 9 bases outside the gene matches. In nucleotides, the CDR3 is TGCGCCAGCAGCCAAGGCCTGGGACAGGGGCTAAGCTCTGGGGCCAACGTCCTGACTTTC. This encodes CASSQGLGQGLSSGANVLTF.

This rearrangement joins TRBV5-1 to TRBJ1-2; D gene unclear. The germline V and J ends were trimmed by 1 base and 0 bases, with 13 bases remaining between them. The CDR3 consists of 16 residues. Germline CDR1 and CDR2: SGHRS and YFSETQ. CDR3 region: CASSLLAAQTNYGYTF. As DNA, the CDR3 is TGCGCCAGCAGCTTGTTGGCAGCACAAACTAACTATGGCTACACCTTC. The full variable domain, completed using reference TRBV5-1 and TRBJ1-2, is KAGVTQTPRYLIKTRGQQVTLSCSPISGHRSVSWYQQTPGQGLQFLFEYFSETQRNKGNFPGRFSGRQFSNSRSEMNVSTLELGDSALYLCASSLLAAQTNYGYTFGSGTRLTVV.

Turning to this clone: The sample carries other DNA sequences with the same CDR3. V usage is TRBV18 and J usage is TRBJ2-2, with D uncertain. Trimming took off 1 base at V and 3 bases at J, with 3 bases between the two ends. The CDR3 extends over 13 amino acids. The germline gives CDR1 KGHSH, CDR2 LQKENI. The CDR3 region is CASSPRDTGELFF. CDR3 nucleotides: TGTGCCAGCTCACCACGGGACACCGGGGAGCTGTTTTTT.

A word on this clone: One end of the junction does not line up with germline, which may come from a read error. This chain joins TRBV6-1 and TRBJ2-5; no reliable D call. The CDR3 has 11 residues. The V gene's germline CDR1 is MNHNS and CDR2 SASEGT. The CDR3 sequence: CASSEGWTKYF. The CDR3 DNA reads TGTGCCAGCAGTGAAGGGTGGACCAAGTACTTC.